This TCR beta chain was found in a study of cytomegalovirus exposure and HLA in healthy donors. PCR used 60 Vbeta primers and 13 Jbeta primers. Generated by immunoSEQ multiplex PCR, the TCRdb table keeps only in-frame clones and is missing some. The sample carries more than 95,000 clones, 76% recorded once. Germline V gene sequence: CDR1 GTSNPN, CDR2 SVGIG (reference sequence). Germline trimming cut 4 bases from V and 0 bases from J; bases unmatched to any gene: 6. The CDR3 covers 15 residues. Study results and caveats: A likely sequencing artifact accounted for one observed cluster of highly shared sequence variants. Analysis was performed later, and it showed HLA-associated TCR beta chains to be more clonally expanded than equally common others.

Points on this clone: Its target is not known.

The receptor was derived from a woman younger than 30 in good health and CMV-seropositive. Sequenced: PBMCs. The V and J genes are TRBV30 and TRBJ2-1; 7 bases are a match to TRBD2. The CDR3 region is CAWTLGGSSYNEQFF. CDR3 in DNA: TGTGCCTGGACCCTGGGCGGGAGCTCCTACAATGAGCAGTTCTTC.